The 8 T cell receptor beta chains presented below share a single source sample, sequenced in a study of shared clonotypes between healthy human individuals. Measured with immunoSEQ multiplex PCR; TCRdb has only the in-frame clones, and not every one. Of roughly 700,000 clones in the sample, around 74% were seen once. The sequencing sample was made of memory CD4+ T cells sorted from blood. The subset is: CD45RA-negative fraction. The source is a woman in her twenties or thirties in good health.

The rearrangement joins TRBV28 to TRBJ2-5, with a weak D call TRBD2 (7 bases). This CDR3 has 15 amino acids. CDR1 is MDHEN and CDR2 is SYDVKM in the germline V gene. Trimming shortened V by 6 bases and J by 1 base, and 15 bases separated the two germline ends. In DNA form, the CDR3 reads TGTGCCAGCAGAACCCGGGGGGCGCTCCAAGAGACCCAGTACTTC. Its translation is CASRTRGALQETQYF.

For this clone: This sample includes further DNA sequences coding for the same CDR3. V is TRBV7-2 and J is TRBJ2-2; D is ambiguous. Trimming took off 1 base at V and 1 base at J, with 4 bases between the two ends. Germline-derived CDR1 and CDR2 are SGHTA and FQGNSA. The CDR3 consists of 14 residues. In DNA form, the CDR3 reads TGTGCCAGCAGCTTAGGTTGGAACACCGGGGAGCTGTTTTTT. Amino acid sequence: CASSLGWNTGELFF.

This clone was recorded a few times. J is TRBJ1-4 and V is TRBV28; no firm D call. Germline CDR1 and CDR2: MDHEN and SYDVKM. This CDR3 comprises 14 residues. Trimming removed 4 bases from V and 7 bases from J, with 13 bases in between. The DNA of the CDR3 is TGTGCCAGCAGTTACACAGCCGGCGGTGAAAAACTGTTTTTT. Its protein product is CASSYTAGGEKLFF.

This clone was seen only a few times. V usage is TRBV6-5 and J usage is TRBJ1-1; 10 positions match TRBD1. The CDR3 covers 14 residues. Germline V gene sequence: CDR1 MNHEY, CDR2 SVGAGI. V lost 2 bases to trimming and J lost 8 bases; unmatched junction nucleotides: 5. In DNA form, the CDR3 reads TGTGCCAGCAGTTACGACAGGGGGCTTTTGGAAGCTTTCTTT. Translation gives CASSYDRGLLEAFF.

The V call is TRBV6-1, the J call TRBJ2-3; TRBD2 matches at 9 bases. V was clipped by 4 bases and J by 2 bases; unmatched bases: 10. Germline loops: CDR1 MNHNS, CDR2 SASEGT. The CDR3 has 17 residues. This chain's CDR3 is CASSGEPTSGPTDTQYF. The CDR3 nucleotides are TGTGCCAGCAGTGGAGAGCCTACTAGCGGGCCCACAGATACGCAGTATTTT.

The rearrangement joins TRBV21-1 to TRBJ1-2; the table's TRBD1 call for D was not verified on the DNA. TRBV21-1 is tagged as a pseudogene. CDR3 size: 15 residues. This CDR3 is CASSKGQGDDYGYTF. The CDR3 DNA reads as TGTGCCAGCAGCAAAGGACAGGGAGACGACTATGGCTACACCTTC.

J is TRBJ2-1 and V is TRBV5-1; a weak D match, TRBD2 (6 bases). The CDR3 runs to 15 residues. V lost 4 bases and J 4 bases, leaving 15 bases between the germline ends. Germline CDR1 SGHRS, CDR2 YFSETQ. CDR3 bases: TGCGCCAGCAGCCGCGGGGTAGCGGATTACAATGAGCAGTTCTTC. Amino acids: CASSRGVADYNEQFF.

The chain recombines TRBV7-6 with TRBJ2-2; D unresolved. Between the trimmed V and J ends, which lost 5 bases and 5 bases, there was a span of 12 bases. This CDR3 has 14 residues. Germline V gives CDR1 SGHVS, CDR2 FNYEAQ. The CDR3 bases are TGTGCCAGCAGCCCCCGAGAGTGGACCGGGGAGCTGTTTTTT. This encodes CASSPREWTGELFF. The entire variable domain, with the rest obtained from reference TRBV7-6 and TRBJ2-2, is as follows: GAGVSQSPRYKVTKRGQDVALRCDPISGHVSLYWYRQALGQGPEFLTYFNYEAQQDKSGLPNDRFSAERPEGSISTLTIQRTEQRDSAMYRCASSPREWTGELFFGEGSRLTVL.